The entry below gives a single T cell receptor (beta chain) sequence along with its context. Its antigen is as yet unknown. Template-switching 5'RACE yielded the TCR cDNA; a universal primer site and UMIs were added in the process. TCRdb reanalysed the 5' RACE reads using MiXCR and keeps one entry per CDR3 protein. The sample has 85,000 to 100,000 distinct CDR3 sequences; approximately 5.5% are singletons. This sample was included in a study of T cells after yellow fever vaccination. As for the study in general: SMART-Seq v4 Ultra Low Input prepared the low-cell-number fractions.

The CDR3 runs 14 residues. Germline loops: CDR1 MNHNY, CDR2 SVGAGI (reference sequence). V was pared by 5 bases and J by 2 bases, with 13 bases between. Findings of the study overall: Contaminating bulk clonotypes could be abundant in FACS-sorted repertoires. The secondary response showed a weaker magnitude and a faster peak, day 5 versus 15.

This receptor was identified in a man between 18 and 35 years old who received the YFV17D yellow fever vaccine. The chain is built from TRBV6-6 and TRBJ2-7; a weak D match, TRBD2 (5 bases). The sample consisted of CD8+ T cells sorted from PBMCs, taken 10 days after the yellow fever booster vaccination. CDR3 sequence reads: CASSPTDYAYEQYV. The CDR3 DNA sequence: TGTGCCAGCAGTCCAACCGACTATGCCTACGAGCAGTACGTC.